The 32 T cell receptor beta chains presented below share a single source sample, sequenced in a study of cytomegalovirus exposure and HLA in healthy donors. Data came from immunoSEQ multiplex PCR; TCRdb stores just in-frame clones and leaves some out. The repertoire consists of some 250,000 clones, with around 87% occurring once and the leading ten covering 1% to 1.5%. Specimen: PBMCs. These receptor sequences come from a woman aged 25 to 45 in good health and CMV-seropositive.

The chain recombines TRBV27 with TRBJ1-2; D gene ambiguous. Germline V gene lookup returns CDR1 MNHEY and CDR2 SMNVEV (reference sequence). The CDR3 is 17 amino acids. Trimming shortened V by 0 bases and J by 2 bases, and 16 bases separated the two germline ends. The CDR3 spells CASSLSGRRTVNYGYTF. DNA for the CDR3: TGTGCCAGCAGTTTATCAGGCCGACGAACAGTGAACTATGGCTACACCTTC.

The J gene is TRBJ2-1, the V gene TRBV30; TRBD2 aligns across 10 bases. Germline lookup yields CDR1 GTSNPN and CDR2 SVGIG (reference sequence). Trimming at V came to 3 bases and at J to 4 bases, leaving 6 bases not matched to a gene. The CDR3 has 15 residues. The CDR3 DNA reads TGTGCCTGGAGCGAGGGACTAGCGAGATACAATGAGCAGTTCTTC. Its protein product is CAWSEGLARYNEQFF.

The V and J genes are TRBV6-5 and TRBJ2-1, with D possibly matching TRBD1 (6 bases). V dropped 2 bases and J dropped 6 bases, with 11 bases sitting between them. Germline lookup yields CDR1 MNHEY and CDR2 SVGAGI. There are 14 residues in the CDR3. Here the CDR3 DNA reads TGTGCCAGCAGTTACCTACGAGGGGGCAATGAGCAGTTCTTC. Translated, it gives CASSYLRGGNEQFF.

The V gene is TRBV6-6, the J gene TRBJ2-1; 7 positions match TRBD2. After removal of 2 bases from V and 9 bases from J, the junction contained 7 bases not matched to a gene. The germline gives CDR1 MNHNY, CDR2 SVGAGI (reference sequence). The CDR3 has 14 amino acids. In DNA, the CDR3 is TGTGCCAGCAGTTACGAGGCTAGCGGAAGTGAGCAGTTCTTC. It translates to CASSYEASGSEQFF.

The chain has TRBV4-1 and TRBJ2-7; 9 nucleotides match TRBD1. Unmatched junction bases numbered 2, after V lost 1 base and J lost 1 base. Germline CDR1 reads MGHRA; CDR2 reads YSYEKL. This CDR3 is built from 15 residues. CDR3 in amino acids: CASSQGTGESYEQYF. The CDR3 DNA reads as TGCGCCAGCAGCCAAGGGACAGGGGAGTCCTACGAGCAGTACTTC.

The CDR3 bases are TGTGCCAGCAGCTTGGGACTAGCAGCTGAGCAGTTCTTC. Translated, it gives CASSLGLAAEQFF. V usage is TRBV7-6 and J usage is TRBJ2-1; 9 nucleotides match TRBD2. CDR3 length equals 13 residues. The trim removed 3 bases at V and 9 bases at J, leaving 3 bases unmatched. Germline lookup yields CDR1 SGHVS and CDR2 FNYEAQ.

This chain joins TRBV13 and TRBJ2-7, with TRBD2 matching over 8 bases. V shed 5 bases and J 3 bases; nucleotides not matched to a gene: 6. This CDR3 comprises 14 residues. Germline V gene data show CDR1 as PRHDT and CDR2 as FYEKMQ (reference sequence). This chain's CDR3 is CASSTWTSNYEQYF. CDR3 in DNA: TGTGCCAGCAGCACGTGGACTAGCAACTACGAGCAGTACTTC.

Here the CDR3 DNA reads TGTGCCAGCTCACCACGGTCTGGGGCCGGGGAGACCCAGTACTTC. The encoded protein is CASSPRSGAGETQYF. The V gene is TRBV18, the J gene TRBJ2-5, with D possibly matching TRBD1 (5 bases). This CDR3 is 15 amino acids long. Trimming took 1 base from V and 5 from J, leaving 14 bases between them. Germline V CDR1 and CDR2: KGHSH, LQKENI.

The chain links TRBV4-2 to TRBJ2-3; D not certain. V lost 3 bases and J lost 2, with 15 bases in between. CDR3 length: 16 amino acids. Germline V gene sequence: CDR1 LGHNA, CDR2 YNFKEQ. CDR3 amino acids: CASSHRPRLHTDTQYF. In DNA form, the CDR3 reads TGTGCCAGCAGCCATAGACCCAGGCTCCACACAGATACGCAGTATTTT.

This chain joins TRBV15 and TRBJ1-2; D not certain. CDR3 length: 12 amino acids. Trimming left V 4 bases short and J 4 bases short, with 7 bases between. Looked up from germline, CDR1 is LNHNV and CDR2 is YYDKDF (reference sequence). CDR3 sequence: CATSTAAYGYTF. The CDR3 DNA is TGTGCCACCAGCACTGCGGCCTATGGCTACACCTTC.

CDR3 amino acids: CASSEASGGVGGIIQYF. CDR3 bases: TGTGCCAGCAGTGAAGCTAGCGGGGGAGTTGGGGGAATCATTCAGTACTTC. This chain links TRBV25-1 with TRBJ2-4; 10 nucleotides agree with TRBD2. Per the germline V gene, CDR1 is MGHDK and CDR2 is SYGVNS. The CDR3 spans 17 residues. Trimming cost V 2 bases and J 9 bases; bases outside gene matches: 13. The whole variable domain, filled in from reference TRBV25-1 and TRBJ2-4, reads EADIYQTPRYLVIGTGKKITLECSQTMGHDKMYWYQQDPGMELHLIHYSYGVNSTEKGDLSSESTVSRIRTEHFPLTLESARPSHTSQYLCASSEASGGVGGIIQYFGAGTRLSVL.

The gene calls are TRBV11-2 and TRBJ2-2; the match to TRBD2 covers 8 bases. The CDR3 length is 18 residues. Germline loops: CDR1 SGHAT, CDR2 FQNNGV. V lost 1 base, J lost 1 base, and 8 bases stayed unmatched. The CDR3 coding sequence is TGTGCCAGCAGCTTAGGGCCCGCGCGGGAGGTGAACACCGGGGAGCTGTTTTTT. It specifies CASSLGPAREVNTGELFF.

The V gene is TRBV28, the J gene TRBJ2-2, with D maybe TRBD1 (6 bases). V was shortened by 3 bases and J by 1 base, with 15 bases between the two germline ends. CDR1 and CDR2 (germline): MDHEN, SYDVKM. The CDR3 runs to 17 residues. The CDR3 is CASSFFKRGRNTGELFF. DNA of the CDR3: TGTGCCAGCAGTTTTTTCAAGAGGGGGAGGAACACCGGGGAGCTGTTTTTT.

The CDR3 loop is CASSLGQGEAAEAFF. The CDR3 DNA follows: TGTGCCAGCAGCTTGGGGCAGGGGGAAGCCGCTGAAGCTTTCTTT. The chain has TRBV5-8 and TRBJ1-1, with 7 nucleotides matching TRBD1. Germline assignment: CDR1 SGHTS and CDR2 YDEGEE. V shed 0 bases, J shed 6 bases, and the junction held 8 bases outside the gene matches. The CDR3 consists of 15 residues.

The chain has TRBV5-1 and TRBJ2-6; the D is unclear. The germline V gene encodes CDR1 SGHRS and CDR2 YFSETQ. This CDR3 contains 16 residues. V gave up 1 base and J gave up 1 base, with 9 bases separating them. CDR3 coding DNA: TGCGCCAGCAGCTTGATTCCCCCGTCTGGGGCCAACGTCCTGACTTTC. Amino acids: CASSLIPPSGANVLTF. Combining the CDR3 with reference TRBV5-1 and TRBJ2-6 gives the whole variable domain KAGVTQTPRYLIKTRGQQVTLSCSPISGHRSVSWYQQTPGQGLQFLFEYFSETQRNKGNFPGRFSGRQFSNSRSEMNVSTLELGDSALYLCASSLIPPSGANVLTFGAGSRLTVL.

V is TRBV28 and J is TRBJ2-7; 7 positions agree with TRBD1. Germline CDR1 reads MDHEN; CDR2 reads SYDVKM. The V and J ends lost 3 bases and 4 bases, in that order; junction bases with no gene match: 6. The CDR3 sequence is 14 residues long. CDR3 DNA sequence: TGTGCCAGCAGTTTTGGGGACAGTCATTACGAGCAGTACTTC. This translates into CASSFGDSHYEQYF.

Details on this clone: Other nucleotide sequences from this sample produce the same CDR3. The V call is TRBV11-3, the J call TRBJ1-1; a possible D gene is TRBD1 (5 bases). V was clipped by 0 bases and J by 3 bases, with 5 bases between them. Germline V gives CDR1 SGHNT, CDR2 YENEEA. The CDR3 consists of 13 residues. CDR3 amino acids: CASSLDRDTEAFF. In DNA, the CDR3 is TGTGCCAGCAGCTTAGACAGGGACACTGAAGCTTTCTTT.

V is TRBV5-1 and J is TRBJ2-6; D may be TRBD1 (6 bases). V lost 9 bases, J lost 3 bases, and 16 bases lay in between. CDR1 and CDR2 from the germline V gene are SGHRS and YFSETQ. The CDR3 is 15 amino acids. The CDR3, as DNA: TGCGCCACCAACCCAGGGGCTGGTGGGGCCAACGTCCTGACTTTC. Protein: CATNPGAGGANVLTF.

The V call is TRBV2, the J call TRBJ2-3, with 7 bases aligning to TRBD2. The CDR3 is 21 residues long. The trim removed 2 bases at V and 4 bases at J, leaving 24 bases unmatched. Looked up from germline, CDR1 is SNHLY and CDR2 is FYNNEI. The CDR3, as DNA: TGTGCCAGCAGTGAAAGCCCAGGCAAGGACCCAGCGGGATTGGTGGCAGATACGCAGTATTTT. Its protein product is CASSESPGKDPAGLVADTQYF.

The gene calls are TRBV28 and TRBJ2-2; D unclear. This CDR3 comprises 14 residues. CDR1 MDHEN and CDR2 SYDVKM come from the germline V gene. The ends were cut back, 2 bases at V and 2 bases at J, with 6 bases in the middle. CDR3 coding DNA: TGTGCCAGCAGTTTACCCCGTAACACCGGGGAGCTGTTTTTT. This sequence encodes CASSLPRNTGELFF.

The rearrangement uses TRBV13 and TRBJ2-2; 10 positions agree with TRBD2. CDR3 length: 16 amino acids. The germline CDR1 and CDR2 sequences are PRHDT and FYEKMQ (reference sequence). The V segment lost 5 bases and the J segment 7 bases; nucleotides outside the gene matches: 10. This chain's CDR3 is CASSPRASGSFGELFF. The DNA of the CDR3 is TGTGCCAGCAGCCCCCGCGCTAGCGGGAGCTTCGGGGAGCTGTTTTTT. Full variable domain (missing parts from reference TRBV13 and TRBJ2-2): AAGVIQSPRHLIKEKRETATLKCYPIPRHDTVYWYQQGPGQDPQFLISFYEKMQSDKGSIPDRFSAQQFSDYHSELNMSSLELGDSALYFCASSPRASGSFGELFFGEGSRLTVL.

This clone came up a few times. The V and J genes are TRBV4-1 and TRBJ2-7; weak D call: TRBD2 (6 bases). Trimming stripped 1 base from V and 1 base from J, with 14 bases between. CDR1 and CDR2 from the germline V gene are MGHRA and YSYEKL. This CDR3 spans 16 amino acids. Here the CDR3 DNA reads TGCGCCAGCAGCCAAGGCCCCGGGACTTCTTCCTACGAGCAGTACTTC. It encodes CASSQGPGTSSYEQYF.

J is TRBJ1-2 and V is TRBV28, with TRBD1 matching 7 bases. The CDR3 consists of 14 residues. CDR1 MDHEN and CDR2 SYDVKM come from the germline V gene. The junction had 6 bases not matched to a gene; V was cut back by 4 bases and J by 4 bases. The chain's CDR3 is CASSSGQISYGYTF. As DNA, the CDR3 is TGTGCCAGCAGTTCGGGACAGATTTCCTATGGCTACACCTTC.

The chain recombines TRBV10-1 with TRBJ2-3, with a tentative D call TRBD1 (5 bases). V lost 11 bases, J lost 2 bases, and 17 bases lay in between. The CDR3 loop spans 14 amino acids. Germline-derived CDR1 and CDR2 are WNHNN and SYGVQD (reference sequence). This CDR3 reads CASGLGRNTDTQYF. The DNA of the CDR3 is TGCGCCTCAGGGCTCGGACGAAACACAGATACGCAGTATTTT.

This chain uses TRBV4-1 with TRBJ1-3; no firm D call. V lost 3 bases, J lost 0 bases, and 9 bases lay in between. Germline CDR1 MGHRA, CDR2 YSYEKL. This CDR3 has 15 amino acids. The CDR3 nucleotides read TGCGCCAGCAGCCAGCCAGTCCGCTCTGGAAACACCATATATTTT. Translation gives CASSQPVRSGNTIYF.

The chain recombines TRBV4-1 with TRBJ2-7; no firm D call. The CDR3 is made up of 12 amino acids. Germline values: CDR1 MGHRA, CDR2 YSYEKL. Trimming removed 0 bases from V and 8 bases from J, with 8 bases in between. This chain's CDR3 is CASSQDFGQQYF. CDR3 DNA: TGCGCCAGCAGCCAAGATTTCGGTCAGCAGTACTTC.

V is TRBV10-1 and J is TRBJ1-1, with 11 bases identical to TRBD1. Germline V lookup: CDR1 WNHNN, CDR2 SYGVQD (reference sequence). This CDR3 spans 14 amino acids. V dropped 10 bases and J dropped 3; count of bases not matched to a gene: 7. The CDR3 region has the DNA TGCGCCACTAGGACAGGGGGCTTCGACACTGAAGCTTTCTTT. Translating it yields CATRTGGFDTEAFF.

The chain is built from TRBV5-1 and TRBJ1-1; D might be TRBD1 (5 bases). The CDR3 extends over 15 amino acids. The V gene lost 2 bases and the J gene lost 0 bases, with 11 bases spanning the gap. In germline, CDR1 is SGHRS, CDR2 YFSETQ. The CDR3 coding sequence is TGCGCCAGCAGCTTTCCAGGGTCCCTGAACACTGAAGCTTTCTTT. Translating gives CASSFPGSLNTEAFF.

This chain joins TRBV5-6 and TRBJ2-1; D uncertain. CDR3 length: 15 amino acids. Trimming took 0 bases from V and 3 from J, leaving 10 bases between them. Germline values: CDR1 SGHDT, CDR2 YYEEEE. In DNA form, the CDR3 reads TGTGCCAGCAGCTTGGTAGATAGCCTCTACAATGAGCAGTTCTTC. It codes for CASSLVDSLYNEQFF.

The V and J genes are TRBV14 and TRBJ1-4, with D unclear. Trimming stripped 1 base from V and 6 bases from J, with 18 bases between. The CDR3 is 17 amino acids. CDR1 SGHDN and CDR2 FVKESK come from the germline V gene. The CDR3 coding sequence is TGTGCCAGCAGCCAAGTTGGGCGGGGATTTCCTGATGAAAAACTGTTTTTT. Translation: CASSQVGRGFPDEKLFF. Filled out from reference TRBV14 and TRBJ1-4, the complete variable domain reads EAGVTQFPSHSVIEKGQTVTLRCDPISGHDNLYWYRRVMGKEIKFLLHFVKESKQDESGMPNNRFLAERTGGTYSTLKVQPAELEDSGVYFCASSQVGRGFPDEKLFFGSGTQLSVL.

This clone was observed a single time. The rearrangement joins TRBV30 to TRBJ1-1; 8 bases are a match to TRBD1. Unmatched junction bases numbered 3, after V lost 0 bases and J lost 0 bases. The CDR3 loop spans 15 amino acids. The germline gives CDR1 GTSNPN, CDR2 SVGIG (reference sequence). This chain's CDR3 is CAWSVKGQVNTEAFF. The CDR3 DNA is TGTGCCTGGAGTGTAAAGGGACAGGTGAACACTGAAGCTTTCTTT.

This clone showed up just once. This chain connects TRBV5-6 to TRBJ1-3, with TRBD1 matching 10 bases. The V gene end was trimmed by 3 bases and the J gene end by 0 bases; junction bases not matched to a gene: 3. Germline V gives CDR1 SGHDT, CDR2 YYEEEE. The CDR3 spans 16 residues. The CDR3 coding sequence is TGTGCCAGCAGCTACGACAGGGGGCTCTCTGGAAACACCATATATTTT. It yields the protein CASSYDRGLSGNTIYF.